The present entry profiles one T cell receptor (beta chain) with its context. In the study's own analysis: The authors estimated nucleated cell counts from reference gene primer amplification. Some clones are missing from TCRdb's copy, which holds only in-frame ones; the method was immunoSEQ multiplex PCR. That table supplies the V and J calls and clone size; D and trimming were determined from the DNA. The sample carries 100,000 to 120,000 clones, about 90% recorded once. The sample comes from a study of blood T cell repertoires in COVID-19. Looking at the study overall: The origin of the acute and convalescent COVID-19 samples was the United States, Italy and Spain. Sources were T cells, B-cell-depleted T cells, or PBMCs; the material itself was cDNA or gDNA.

The CDR3 covers 16 residues. V was pared by 0 bases and J by 7 bases, with 10 bases of the junction left unmatched. Germline loops: CDR1 MGHRA, CDR2 YSYEKL. The receptor's source is a human donor in a cohort sampled during active COVID-19. The chain recombines TRBV4-1 with TRBJ2-3, with TRBD2 matching 7 bases. Sequencing input: peripheral blood. The CDR3 DNA follows: TGCGCCAGCAGCCAAGATTCCGGCGGGAGAACGAATACGCAGTATTTT. This translates into CASSQDSGGRTNTQYF.